The next 28 T cell receptor beta chains were all read from a single sample in a study of OX40 agonist ivuxolimab in advanced cancers. TCRdb's table, derived via immunoSEQ multiplex PCR, lists solely in-frame clones and lacks some. Altogether roughly 76,000 clones are present, 75% to 85% being singletons, with the ten largest covering around 1.1%. Sample: CD4+ or CD8+ T cells sorted from blood, taken in a trial of the OX40 agonist ivuxolimab. The receptors derive from an adult with an advanced solid tumor such as melanoma, head and neck, liver or kidney cancer.

The CDR3 sequence: CSVAEWPTNEKLFF. Here the CDR3 DNA reads TGCAGCGTAGCGGAGTGGCCAACTAATGAAAAACTGTTTTTT. The chain has TRBV29-1 and TRBJ1-4; D remains unclear. V dropped 6 bases and J dropped 0 bases, with 11 bases sitting between them. Germline loops: CDR1 SQVTM, CDR2 ANQGSEA. This CDR3 comprises 14 residues.

The chain links TRBV28 to TRBJ1-3; no clear D. The CDR3 loop spans 16 amino acids. Trimming cost V 2 bases and J 0 bases, with 11 bases left between them. Per the germline V gene, CDR1 is MDHEN and CDR2 is SYDVKM. The CDR3 bases are TGTGCCAGCAGTTTAATAGGCCAGAGCTCTGGAAACACCATATATTTT. As protein: CASSLIGQSSGNTIYF. Full variable domain (outside the CDR3, taken from reference TRBV28 and TRBJ1-3): DVKVTQSSRYLVKRTGEKVFLECVQDMDHENMFWYRQDPGLGLRLIYFSYDVKMKEKGDIPEGYSVSREKKERFSLILESASTNQTSMYLCASSLIGQSSGNTIYFGEGSWLTVV.

The chain is built from TRBV6-1 and TRBJ2-5, with D unresolved. V lost 2 bases and J 4 bases, leaving 5 bases between the germline ends. This CDR3 contains 12 residues. Germline loops: CDR1 MNHNS, CDR2 SASEGT. CDR3 bases: TGTGCCAGCAGTGAAAGGAGAGAGACCCAGTACTTC. Translating gives CASSERRETQYF.

The CDR3 region is CASSLYGGYEQYF. For the CDR3, the DNA is TGTGCCAGCAGCTTATACGGGGGCTACGAGCAGTACTTC. The chain couples TRBV9 to TRBJ2-7; possible D gene TRBD2, 6 bases. The CDR3 runs 13 residues. Germline CDR1 and CDR2: SGDLS and YYNGEE. V was clipped by 4 bases and J by 3 bases, with 11 bases between them.

J is TRBJ2-1 and V is TRBV7-9; D may be TRBD2 (5 bases). The CDR3 sequence is 12 residues long. V shed 1 base and J shed 9 bases, with 7 bases lying between them. Looked up from germline, CDR1 is SEHNR and CDR2 is FQNEAQ (reference sequence). Here the CDR3 DNA reads TGTGCCAGCAGCTTAGGAGAGGGTGAGCAGTTCTTC. It yields the protein CASSLGEGEQFF.

The chain links TRBV5-4 to TRBJ1-2; D gene ambiguous. Germline V gene lookup returns CDR1 SGHNT and CDR2 YYREEE (reference sequence). CDR3 length: 15 residues. The V gene lost 0 bases and the J gene lost 7 bases, with 16 bases spanning the gap. The CDR3 DNA sequence: TGTGCCAGCAGCTTGGGTGTGACTCTCACCAGTGGCTACACCTTC. Amino acids: CASSLGVTLTSGYTF.

V is TRBV9 and J is TRBJ1-4, with TRBD1 as a possible D gene (5 bases). Trimming removed 4 bases at V and 8 bases at J, with 12 bases between. In germline, CDR1 is SGDLS, CDR2 YYNGEE. The CDR3 contains 13 residues. CDR3 sequence: CASSQGWGEKLFF. CDR3 sequence (DNA): TGTGCCAGCAGCCAAGGGTGGGGCGAAAAACTGTTTTTT.

The gene calls are TRBV10-3 and TRBJ1-1, with a possible D match to TRBD1 (5 bases). The CDR3 is made up of 14 amino acids. The V and J ends lost 5 bases and 4 bases respectively, with 14 bases between them. Germline V CDR1 and CDR2: ENHRY, SYGVKD. CDR3 sequence: CAISLRREGTEAFF. The CDR3 DNA is TGTGCCATCAGTCTACGCAGGGAGGGCACTGAAGCTTTCTTT.

The chain employs TRBV7-6 and TRBJ2-5; TRBD1 agrees at 9 bases. This CDR3 comprises 14 residues. V shed 5 bases and J 5 bases; nucleotides not matched to a gene: 6. CDR1 is SGHVS and CDR2 is FNYEAQ in the germline V gene. CDR3 amino acids: CASSLDRGRETQYF. Written as DNA, the CDR3 is TGTGCCAGCAGCCTGGACAGGGGTCGTGAGACCCAGTACTTC. Full variable domain (remainder filled in from reference TRBV7-6 and TRBJ2-5): GAGVSQSPRYKVTKRGQDVALRCDPISGHVSLYWYRQALGQGPEFLTYFNYEAQQDKSGLPNDRFSAERPEGSISTLTIQRTEQRDSAMYRCASSLDRGRETQYFGPGTRLLVL.

This clone was found once. The CDR3: CASSLDRANEKLFF. CDR3 DNA sequence: TGTGCCAGCAGCTTGGACAGGGCTAATGAAAAACTGTTTTTT. The chain employs TRBV7-2 and TRBJ1-4, with 8 bases aligning to TRBD1. This CDR3 comprises 14 residues. Losses at the gene ends were 3 bases for V and 3 bases for J; bases not matched to a gene: 0. The germline V gene encodes CDR1 SGHTA and CDR2 FQGNSA.

CDR3 residues: CASSETGLYGYTF. For the CDR3, the DNA is TGTGCCAGCAGTGAGACAGGTCTCTATGGCTACACCTTC. This chain links TRBV6-1 with TRBJ1-2, with D maybe TRBD1 (6 bases). Germline-derived CDR1 and CDR2 are MNHNS and SASEGT. The CDR3 length is 13 residues. The ends were cut back, 3 bases at V and 4 bases at J, with 9 bases in the middle.

This clone appeared a few times. The rearrangement uses TRBV20-1 and TRBJ1-4, with D perhaps matching TRBD1 (5 bases). The CDR3 extends over 11 amino acids. Germline V gives CDR1 DFQATT, CDR2 SNEGSKA (reference sequence). V was trimmed by 5 bases and J by 8 bases, leaving 9 bases between them. The CDR3 is CSALNREKLFF. DNA of the CDR3: TGCAGTGCTTTAAACAGGGAAAAACTGTTTTTT.

This sequence joins TRBV19 and TRBJ1-4; D uncertain. The germline V gene has CDR1 LNHDA and CDR2 SQIVND (reference sequence). Trimming took off 9 bases at V and 5 bases at J, with 13 bases between the two ends. This CDR3 spans 13 amino acids. CDR3 loop: CASTGRKNEKLFF. In DNA form, the CDR3 reads TGTGCCAGCACCGGACGTAAGAATGAAAAACTGTTTTTT.

V usage is TRBV2 and J usage is TRBJ1-4; TRBD1 aligns across 7 bases. V lost 0 bases, J lost 5 bases, and 9 bases stayed unmatched. CDR3 size: 17 residues. Germline V gene sequence: CDR1 SNHLY, CDR2 FYNNEI. The CDR3 bases are TGTGCCAGCAGTGAAGCGCTAAGGGGGCGCGGGAATGAAAAACTGTTTTTT. This translates into CASSEALRGRGNEKLFF.

The chain has TRBV5-1 and TRBJ1-2, with D perhaps matching TRBD1 (5 bases). The CDR3 is 17 residues long. The V gene lost 1 base and the J gene lost 1 base, with 17 bases spanning the gap. The germline CDR1 and CDR2 sequences are SGHRS and YFSETQ. In DNA, the CDR3 is TGCGCCAGCAGCTTGAACCAGGGTCAAACCTTTAACTATGGCTACACCTTC. Protein product: CASSLNQGQTFNYGYTF.

The rearrangement joins TRBV18 to TRBJ2-7; 10 bases line up with TRBD2. V lost 2 bases to trimming and J lost 0 bases; unmatched junction nucleotides: 16. Germline-derived CDR1 and CDR2 are KGHSH and LQKENI. The CDR3 has 20 amino acids. The chain's CDR3 is CASSPRVSSGGPHSSYEQYF. The DNA of the CDR3 is TGTGCCAGCTCACCAAGGGTTTCTAGCGGGGGACCCCATAGCTCCTACGAGCAGTACTTC.

The J gene is TRBJ2-3, the V gene TRBV29-1, with D hard to call. The CDR3 consists of 14 residues. V was pared by 7 bases and J by 6 bases, with 20 bases between. Germline CDR1 SQVTM, CDR2 ANQGSEA. CDR3 nucleotide sequence: TGCAGCGCTGAGGACCCCGGTGGGCGCGATACGCAGTATTTT. This translates into CSAEDPGGRDTQYF.

The chain recombines TRBV14 with TRBJ2-1; TRBD2 aligns across 10 bases. Germline-derived CDR1 and CDR2 are SGHDN and FVKESK. V lost 5 bases, J lost 5 bases, and 6 bases stayed unmatched. This CDR3 has 15 amino acids. CDR3 loop: CASSKGLASNNEQFF. The CDR3 coding sequence is TGTGCCAGCAGCAAGGGACTAGCGTCCAACAATGAGCAGTTCTTC.

This clone has just a few counts. A much larger clone lies one base from this, so it may be a read error. The chain couples TRBV7-3 to TRBJ2-1; 7 positions agree with TRBD1. Germline V CDR1 and CDR2: SGHTA, FQGTGA. The CDR3 totals 15 residues. V lost 2 bases, J lost 3 bases, and 4 bases stayed unmatched. The CDR3 is CASSLDGTDYNEQFF. The CDR3 DNA reads TGTGCCAGCAGCTTAGATGGGACAGACTACAATGAGCAGTTCTTC.

The gene calls are TRBV6-1 and TRBJ2-3; 7 nucleotides match TRBD1. CDR3 length: 15 amino acids. The V and J ends lost 3 bases and 4 bases, in that order; junction bases with no gene match: 7. The V gene's germline CDR1 is MNHNS and CDR2 SASEGT. Here the CDR3 reads CASSDTGVPPDTQYF. CDR3 in DNA: TGTGCCAGCAGTGATACAGGGGTCCCCCCAGATACGCAGTATTTT.

The CDR3 is CASSPPRTGGIDTQYF. In DNA form, the CDR3 reads TGTGCCAGCTCACCACCGAGGACAGGGGGCATAGATACGCAGTATTTT. V and J are TRBV18 and TRBJ2-3, with TRBD1 identical over 11 bases. CDR3 length: 16 residues. After removal of 0 bases from V and 5 bases from J, the junction contained 4 bases not matched to a gene. Germline loops: CDR1 KGHSH, CDR2 LQKENI.

V gene TRBV2 combines with J gene TRBJ1-5; D gene uncertain. CDR3 length: 15 residues. CDR1 and CDR2 from the germline V gene are SNHLY and FYNNEI. V was shortened by 4 bases and J by 5 bases, with 15 bases between the two germline ends. For the CDR3, the DNA is TGTGCCAGCAGTGGAGCCCCCAGAGGGTATCAGCCCCAGCATTTT. Protein: CASSGAPRGYQPQHF. Full variable domain (missing parts from reference TRBV2 and TRBJ1-5): EPEVTQTPSHQVTQMGQEVILRCVPISNHLYFYWYRQILGQKVEFLVSFYNNEISEKSEIFDDQFSVERPDGSNFTLKIRSTKLEDSAMYFCASSGAPRGYQPQHFGDGTRLSIL.

The chain couples TRBV27 to TRBJ1-2; unclear D gene. Germline CDR1 and CDR2: MNHEY and SMNVEV (reference sequence). The CDR3 is made up of 13 amino acids. Trimming removed 3 bases at V and 8 bases at J, with 13 bases between. The CDR3 loop is CASSFMDRGGYTF. The CDR3 DNA sequence: TGTGCCAGCAGTTTCATGGACCGTGGGGGCTACACCTTC.

This clone was counted once. DNA of the CDR3: TGTGCCAGCAGCCCCCGGGACAGGGTGGATGGCTACACCTTC. Translating gives CASSPRDRVDGYTF. The chain uses TRBV9 and TRBJ1-2; 9 bases fit TRBD1. CDR1 and CDR2 (germline): SGDLS, YYNGEE. After removal of 4 bases from V and 6 bases from J, the junction contained 7 bases not matched to a gene. The CDR3 covers 14 residues.

This chain connects TRBV29-1 to TRBJ1-6, with TRBD1 identical over 7 bases. Germline lookup yields CDR1 SQVTM and CDR2 ANQGSEA. Trimming at V came to 6 bases and at J to 7 bases, leaving 9 bases not matched to a gene. The CDR3 has 14 residues. The CDR3 loop is CSVRETGPNSPLHF. Here the CDR3 DNA reads TGCAGCGTGCGTGAGACAGGGCCCAATTCACCCCTCCACTTT.

The chain joins TRBV6-5 to TRBJ1-6; no clear D. The CDR3 consists of 13 residues. V was shortened by 6 bases and J by 8 bases, with 11 bases between the two germline ends. Looked up from germline, CDR1 is MNHEY and CDR2 is SVGAGI. CDR3 amino acids: CASRTVEHSPLHF. The CDR3 nucleotides read TGTGCCAGCAGGACCGTCGAGCATTCACCCCTCCACTTT.

The V and J genes are TRBV29-1 and TRBJ1-6; no clear D. Looked up from germline, CDR1 is SQVTM and CDR2 is ANQGSEA. The CDR3 runs 13 residues. V lost 7 bases, J lost 1 base, and 8 bases lay in between. The CDR3 spells CSARESYNSPLHF. The CDR3 DNA follows: TGCAGCGCCCGGGAATCCTATAATTCACCCCTCCACTTT.

The rearrangement joins TRBV7-9 to TRBJ2-5, with a possible D match to TRBD1 (6 bases). Germline CDR1 and CDR2: SEHNR and FQNEAQ (reference sequence). V was shortened by 5 bases and J by 5 bases, with 18 bases between the two germline ends. The CDR3 totals 15 residues. In DNA, the CDR3 is TGTGCCAGCAGCCTCTTCACAGGGAGCCGGGAGACCCAGTACTTC. This encodes CASSLFTGSRETQYF.